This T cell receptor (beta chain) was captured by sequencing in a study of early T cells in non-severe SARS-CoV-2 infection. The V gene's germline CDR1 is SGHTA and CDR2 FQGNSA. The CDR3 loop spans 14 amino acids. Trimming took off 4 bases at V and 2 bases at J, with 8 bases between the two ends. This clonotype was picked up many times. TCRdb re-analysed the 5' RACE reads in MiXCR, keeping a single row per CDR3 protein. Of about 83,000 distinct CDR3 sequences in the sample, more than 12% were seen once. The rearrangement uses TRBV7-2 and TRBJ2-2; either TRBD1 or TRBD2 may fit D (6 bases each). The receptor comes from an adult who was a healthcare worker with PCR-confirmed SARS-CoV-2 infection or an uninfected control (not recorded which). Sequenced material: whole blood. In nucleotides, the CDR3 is TGTGCCAGCAGCTCGGGGGCCAACACCGGGGAGCTGTTTTTT. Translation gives CASSSGANTGELFF.